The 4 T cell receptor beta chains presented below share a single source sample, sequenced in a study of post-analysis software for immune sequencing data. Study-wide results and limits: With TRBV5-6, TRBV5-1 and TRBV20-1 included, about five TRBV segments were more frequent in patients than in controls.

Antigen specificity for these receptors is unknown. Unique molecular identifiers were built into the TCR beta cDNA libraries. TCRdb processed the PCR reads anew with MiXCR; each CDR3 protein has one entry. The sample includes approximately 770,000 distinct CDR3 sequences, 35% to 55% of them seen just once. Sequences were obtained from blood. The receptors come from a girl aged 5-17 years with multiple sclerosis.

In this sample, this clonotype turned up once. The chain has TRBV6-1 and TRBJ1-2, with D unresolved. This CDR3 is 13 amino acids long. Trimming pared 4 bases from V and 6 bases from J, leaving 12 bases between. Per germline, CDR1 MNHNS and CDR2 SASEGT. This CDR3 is CASSVKALDGYTF. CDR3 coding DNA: TGTGCCAGCAGTGTTAAGGCCCTTGATGGCTACACCTTC.

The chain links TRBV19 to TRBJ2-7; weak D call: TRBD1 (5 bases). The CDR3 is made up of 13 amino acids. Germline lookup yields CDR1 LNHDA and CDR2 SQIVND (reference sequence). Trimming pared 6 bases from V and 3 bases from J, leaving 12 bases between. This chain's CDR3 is CASSPQENYEQYF. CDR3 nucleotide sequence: TGTGCCAGTAGCCCACAGGAGAACTACGAGCAGTACTTC.

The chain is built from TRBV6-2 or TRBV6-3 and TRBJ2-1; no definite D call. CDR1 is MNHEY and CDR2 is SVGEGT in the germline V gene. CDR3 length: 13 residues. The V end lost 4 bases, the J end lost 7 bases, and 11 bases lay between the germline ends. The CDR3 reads CASSSKLRNEQFF. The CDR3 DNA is TGTGCCAGCAGTTCCAAACTTAGGAATGAGCAGTTCTTC.

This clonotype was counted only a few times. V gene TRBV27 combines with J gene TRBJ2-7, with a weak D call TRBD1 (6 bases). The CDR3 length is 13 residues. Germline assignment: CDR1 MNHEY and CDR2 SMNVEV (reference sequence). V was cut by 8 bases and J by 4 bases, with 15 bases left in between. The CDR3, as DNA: TGTGCCAGCCGGACAGCTGAAGGTTACGAGCAGTACTTC. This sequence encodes CASRTAEGYEQYF.